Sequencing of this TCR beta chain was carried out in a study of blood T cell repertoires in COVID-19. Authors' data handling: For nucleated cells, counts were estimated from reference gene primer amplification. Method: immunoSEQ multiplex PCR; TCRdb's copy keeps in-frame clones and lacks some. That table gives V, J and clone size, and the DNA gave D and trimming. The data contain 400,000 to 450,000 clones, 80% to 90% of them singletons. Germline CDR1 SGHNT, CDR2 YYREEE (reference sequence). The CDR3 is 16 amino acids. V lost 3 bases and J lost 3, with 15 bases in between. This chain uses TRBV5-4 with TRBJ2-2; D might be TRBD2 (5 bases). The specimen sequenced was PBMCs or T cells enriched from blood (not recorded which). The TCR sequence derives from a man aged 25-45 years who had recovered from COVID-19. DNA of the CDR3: TGTGCCAGCAGCTCCCAGGTCGGGGTCGACACCGGGGAGCTGTTTTTT. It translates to CASSSQVGVDTGELFF.